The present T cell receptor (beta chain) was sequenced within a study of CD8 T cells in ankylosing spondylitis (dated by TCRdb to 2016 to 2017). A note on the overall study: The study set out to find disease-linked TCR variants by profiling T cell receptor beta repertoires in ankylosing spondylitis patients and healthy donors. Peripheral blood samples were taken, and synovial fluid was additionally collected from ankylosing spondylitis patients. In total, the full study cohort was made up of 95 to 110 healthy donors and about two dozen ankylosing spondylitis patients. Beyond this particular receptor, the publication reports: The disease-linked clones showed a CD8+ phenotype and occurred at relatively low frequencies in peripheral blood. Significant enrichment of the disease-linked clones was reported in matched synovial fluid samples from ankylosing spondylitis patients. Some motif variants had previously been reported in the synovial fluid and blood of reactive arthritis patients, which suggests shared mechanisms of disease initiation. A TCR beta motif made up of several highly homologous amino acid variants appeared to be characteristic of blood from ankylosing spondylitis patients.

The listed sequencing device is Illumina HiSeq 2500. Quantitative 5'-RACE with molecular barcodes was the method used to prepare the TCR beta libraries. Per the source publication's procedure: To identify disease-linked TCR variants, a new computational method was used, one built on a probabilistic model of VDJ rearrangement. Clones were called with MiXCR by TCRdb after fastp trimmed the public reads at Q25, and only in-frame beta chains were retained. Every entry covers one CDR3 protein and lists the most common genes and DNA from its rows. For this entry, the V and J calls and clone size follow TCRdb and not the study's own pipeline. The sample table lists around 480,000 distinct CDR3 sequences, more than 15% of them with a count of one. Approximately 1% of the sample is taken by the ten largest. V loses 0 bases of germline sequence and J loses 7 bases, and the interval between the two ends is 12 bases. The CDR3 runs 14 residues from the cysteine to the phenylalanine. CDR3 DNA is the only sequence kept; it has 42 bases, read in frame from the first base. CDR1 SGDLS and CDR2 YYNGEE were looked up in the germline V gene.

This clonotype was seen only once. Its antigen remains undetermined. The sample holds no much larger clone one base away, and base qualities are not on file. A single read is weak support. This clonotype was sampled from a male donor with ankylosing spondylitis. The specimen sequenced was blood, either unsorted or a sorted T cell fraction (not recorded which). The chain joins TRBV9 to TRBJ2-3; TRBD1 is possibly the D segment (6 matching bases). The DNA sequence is TGTGCCAGCAGCGTAGACGGGGACACGAATACGCAGTATTTT. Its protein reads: CASSVDGDTNTQYF.